This T cell receptor beta chain was documented in a study of T cells in Graves' hyperthyroidism and ophthalmopathy. Findings and limits, study-wide: In simple terms, a model built on 13 V-J features told ophthalmopathy apart from stable hyperthyroidism. The blood repertoire included most of the expanded thyroid clonotypes above 0.001.

In this sample, this clonotype turned up many times. Its cognate antigen is unknown. The germline V gene has CDR1 KGHDR and CDR2 SFDVKD. Trimming took 3 bases from V and 9 from J; bases not matched to a gene: 7. The CDR3 covers 14 residues. From RNA transcripts, TCR beta CDR3 regions were amplified. During a first-round RT-PCR of the TCR CDR3, the HTBI primer set was used. TCRdb independently ran MiXCR on the multiplex PCR reads; one entry per CDR3 protein. The sample contains about 340,000 distinct CDR3 sequences, 21% of which appear only once. V is TRBV24-1 and J is TRBJ1-5, with 7 bases that match TRBD1. The source is a woman in her fifties or sixties with Graves' hyperthyroidism. Sample: blood. The CDR3 nucleotides read TGTGCCACCAGTGATCGGACAGGTAATGGGCCCCAGCATTTT. Translating gives CATSDRTGNGPQHF.